Each of the 8 T cell receptor beta chains below was sequenced from the same sample in a study of T cells expressing NK-cell markers. Using the 5' RACE reads, TCRdb records one entry per CDR3 protein without DNA. The sample yields 450,000 to 600,000 distinct CDR3 sequences, of which the top ten take up around 3.3%. Sample: blood T cells: a sorted CD56 or NKG2C T cell subset, CD4+ or CD8+ T cells, or bulk PBMC T cells (not recorded which). Receptors were obtained from a man between 18 and 29 years old in good health.

The chain carries TRBV7-9 and TRBJ1-1; TCRdb gives TRBD1 as the D gene, but with no DNA this cannot be confirmed. Germline V lookup: CDR1 SEHNR, CDR2 FQNEAQ (reference sequence). This CDR3 region has 17 residues. The CDR3: CASSSLTGPTWATEAFF.

The CDR3 is CASSSPRLAVAETQYF. The rearrangement joins TRBV7-2 to TRBJ2-5; TCRdb gives TRBD2 as the D gene, but with no DNA this cannot be confirmed. Germline V CDR1 and CDR2: SGHTA, FQGNSA. CDR3 length: 16 amino acids.

This rearrangement joins TRBV13 to TRBJ2-7; TCRdb picks TRBD1, but there is no DNA to check that call. This CDR3 is 14 amino acids long. The V gene's germline CDR1 is PRHDT and CDR2 FYEKMQ (reference sequence). The CDR3 protein is CASSYGGQGGEQYF. The full variable domain, completed using reference TRBV13 and TRBJ2-7, is AAGVIQSPRHLIKEKRETATLKCYPIPRHDTVYWYQQGPGQDPQFLISFYEKMQSDKGSIPDRFSAQQFSDYHSELNMSSLELGDSALYFCASSYGGQGGEQYFGPGTRLTVT.

V usage is TRBV28 and J usage is TRBJ2-1; there is no DNA to check the TCRdb D call of TRBD2. Looked up from germline, CDR1 is MDHEN and CDR2 is SYDVKM. The CDR3 contains 13 residues. CDR3 protein: CASVGGRYEEQFF.

The chain links TRBV5-1 to TRBJ2-3; TCRdb's D call of TRBD2 is untestable without DNA. The length of the CDR3 is 16 residues. The germline V gene has CDR1 SGHRS and CDR2 YFSETQ. The CDR3 reads CASSSLLAGATDTQYF.

This chain uses TRBV29-1 with TRBJ2-1; TCRdb calls TRBD2, which cannot be checked without DNA. There are 16 residues in the CDR3. Germline V CDR1 and CDR2: SQVTM, ANQGSEA. The CDR3 sequence: CSVEPVTSGQNNEQFF.

The chain employs TRBV29-1 and TRBJ2-5. CDR3 length equals 13 residues. The germline CDR1 and CDR2 sequences are SQVTM and ANQGSEA. The CDR3 here is CSGGLVIQETQYF.

The chain recombines TRBV4-1 with TRBJ1-2. The CDR3 runs to 13 residues. Per the germline V gene, CDR1 is MGHRA and CDR2 is YSYEKL. CDR3 region: CASSQGIGLLRTF.